These T cell receptor beta chains were read from a single sample in a study of blood T cells in healthy people across ages. TCRdb reanalysed the 5' RACE reads using MiXCR and keeps one entry per CDR3 protein. The sample lists about 1.8 million distinct CDR3 sequences; about 50% were seen once. The specimen was blood. The origin of the receptors is a woman aged 40-49 years in good health. Both conserved end residues are part of each CDR3. Expanded clones get a size class; other rows say once, few or many, or leave the size out.

NA,TRBJ2-3,TRBV9,CATNRDPLGTQYF
NA,TRBJ1-4,TRBV20-1,CSARGTGAPNEKLFF
NA,TRBJ2-3,TRBV6-5,CASGSGGDTDTQYF
NA,TRBJ1-2,TRBV27,CASSTSGQGAVFDGYTF
many,TRBJ2-7,TRBV4-3,CASSQALGVMGEQYF
NA,TRBJ1-5,TRBV6-2/TRBV6-3,CASRQDGTNQPQHF
NA,TRBJ2-7,TRBV14,CASSQDGGPGYEQYF
NA,TRBJ2-7,TRBV28,CASSLGGVGIYEQYF
NA,TRBJ2-5,TRBV5-1,CASSSQIHNQETQYF
once,TRBJ1-4,TRBV7-9,CASSREGTEKLFF
NA,NA,TRBV6-2/TRBV6-3,CASSYPGLAQDEQYF
NA,TRBJ2-7,TRBV7-2,CASSLVKTGFRNEQYF
NA,TRBJ1-2,TRBV4-2,CASSQDTRNTSYGYTF
NA,NA,TRBV6-6,CASTEQGRAKNIQYF
few,NA,TRBV15,CATSRDLGPGQGAGETQYF
NA,TRBJ1-2,TRBV20-1,CSARAGTNYGYTF
few,TRBJ1-2,TRBV18,CASSPSGTGDYGYTF
few,TRBJ1-5,TRBV6-2/TRBV6-3,CASSYIPSNQPQHF
NA,NA,TRBV7-2,CASSFYDRGRDEQYF
NA,TRBJ2-7,TRBV5-1,CTSSLRQPYEQYF
NA,TRBJ1-2,TRBV28,CASIRGGQVPSDGYTF
few,TRBJ2-5,TRBV15,CATSRDSYGGGPLYQTQYF
NA,TRBJ2-3,TRBV20-1,CSPTGGNTQYF
NA,TRBJ1-5,TRBV19,CASREWQAVNQPQHF
NA,TRBJ2-3,TRBV4-2,CASSTSGGAPDTQYF
few,TRBJ2-5,TRBV18,CASSGAAGFQETQYF
NA,TRBJ2-5,TRBV29-1,CSVEAPRTPDTQYF
NA,TRBJ2-4,TRBV7-2,CASSLRTSGGAEDTKNIQYF
NA,TRBJ2-7,TRBV5-1,CASSRGPYGQYF
few,TRBJ2-1,TRBV27,CASSFTAYNEQFF
once,NA,TRBV6-1,CASSEPGGHLYEQYF